This note documents a single T cell receptor (beta chain) sequence. Its antigen is not identified. Autologous stem cell transplantation was followed by relapse in every patient, and brentuximab vedotin exposure varied. Patients' outcomes at their best amounted to complete response, partial response or progressive disease. The V gene's germline CDR1 is SGHTA and CDR2 FQGNSA. The CDR3 sequence is 16 residues long. V lost 5 bases and J lost 4; bases outside the gene matches: 7. Assay used: immunoSEQ multiplex PCR; TCRdb lists only in-frame clones, some missing. The repertoire includes fewer than 75,000 clones, 88% of them detected once, and less than 6.5% sits in the top ten. The data are from a study of PD-1 blockade in classical Hodgkin lymphoma. General observations from the study: A significant rise in TCR diversity was seen by C4D1 for CD4+ cells but not for CD8+ cells. Patients with a complete response exhibited baseline diversity comparable to newly diagnosed patients.

The receptor was isolated from a human donor with classical Hodgkin lymphoma. Sequenced material: peripheral blood mononuclear cells (PBMCs), taken before the second cycle of nivolumab. This chain links TRBV7-2 with TRBJ1-5; TRBD1 agrees at 11 bases. CDR3 sequence reads: CASSRDRGRGNQPQHF. The CDR3 DNA sequence: TGTGCCAGCAGCAGGGACAGGGGGAGGGGGAATCAGCCCCAGCATTTT.